Listed here are 29 T cell receptor beta chains from one sample, sequenced in a study of T cells after yellow fever vaccination. TCRdb used MiXCR to reprocess the 5' RACE reads, holding one entry per CDR3 protein. The data contain 200,000 to 300,000 distinct CDR3 sequences, 5.5% to 8.5% of them singletons. This specimen was CD4+ T cells sorted from PBMCs, taken on the day of the yellow fever booster vaccination. All receptors come from a young man who received the YFV17D yellow fever vaccine.

This clonotype came up many times. CDR3 residues: CSARETLSLGYTF. The CDR3 DNA follows: TGCAGTGCTAGAGAGACCCTCTCATTAGGCTACACCTTC. The gene calls are TRBV20-1 and TRBJ1-2, with D hard to call. Germline CDR1 is DFQATT and CDR2 is SNEGSKA (reference sequence). The CDR3 totals 13 residues. The V end was cut by 0 bases, the J end by 8 bases, with 13 bases between.

This clonotype has at least ten counts. The rearrangement links TRBV25-1 to TRBJ2-5; possibly TRBD1 for D (5 bases). Germline CDR1 is MGHDK and CDR2 is SYGVNS. This CDR3 has 13 residues. Trimming removed 6 bases from V and 4 bases from J, with 12 bases in between. The CDR3 is CASRERRGETQYF. The CDR3, as DNA: TGTGCCAGCAGGGAAAGAAGGGGAGAGACCCAGTACTTC.

In this sample, this clonotype turned up many times. CDR3 nucleotides: TGTGCCAGCACCCCGGGGGGGCAGACAGGCGGGGAGCTGTTTTTT. Its translation: CASTPGGQTGGELFF. The V gene is TRBV12-3 or TRBV12-4, the J gene TRBJ2-2; 8 bases agree with TRBD2. V lost 7 bases and J lost 7; bases outside the gene matches: 11. The CDR3 consists of 15 residues.

This clonotype turned up a few times. The rearrangement links TRBV7-3 to TRBJ2-3, with 8 bases aligning to TRBD2. The CDR3 length is 15 residues. Unmatched junction bases numbered 2, after V lost 2 bases and J lost 1 base. Per germline, CDR1 SGHTA and CDR2 FQGTGA. For the CDR3, the DNA is TGTGCCAGCAGCTTAGCGGGAGGCCGCACAGATACGCAGTATTTT. This translates into CASSLAGGRTDTQYF.

The chain is built from TRBV30 and TRBJ2-4; 9 bases fit TRBD1. With 5 bases clipped from V and 7 bases from J, the junction kept 3 bases outside the gene matches. CDR3 length: 12 residues. Germline V CDR1 and CDR2: GTSNPN, SVGIG (reference sequence). The CDR3, as DNA: TGTGCCTGGGCGGGACAGGGCAACATTCAGTACTTC. This codes for CAWAGQGNIQYF.

This clonotype was seen a handful of times. The chain uses TRBV28 and TRBJ2-7; no clear D gene. The V and J ends lost 6 bases and 3 bases respectively, with 6 bases between them. Germline CDR1 and CDR2: MDHEN and SYDVKM. There are 11 residues in the CDR3. For the CDR3, the DNA is TGTGCCAGCAGATCCAACTACGAGCAGTACTTC. Protein: CASRSNYEQYF.

CDR3 bases: TGTGCCAGCAGCCCGATAGGGACAGCTGGAAACACCATATATTTT. Protein product: CASSPIGTAGNTIYF. The V call is TRBV7-2, the J call TRBJ1-3; 7 nucleotides match TRBD1. J lost 2 bases, V lost 5 bases, and 6 bases had no gene match. Germline V lookup: CDR1 SGHTA, CDR2 FQGNSA. The CDR3 contains 15 residues.

This chain uses TRBV20-1 with TRBJ2-3; TRBD2 is a possible D gene (6 bases). There are 15 residues in the CDR3. Between the trimmed V and J ends, which lost 4 bases and 6 bases, there was a span of 20 bases. Germline V lookup: CDR1 DFQATT, CDR2 SNEGSKA (reference sequence). CDR3 coding DNA: TGCAGTGCTAAATCACGGAGCGGGCATAACGATACGCAGTATTTT. Translation: CSAKSRSGHNDTQYF.

J is TRBJ2-1 and V is TRBV15; possible D gene TRBD2, 6 bases. Germline values: CDR1 LNHNV, CDR2 YYDKDF (reference sequence). This CDR3 comprises 16 residues. The V end was cut by 5 bases, the J end by 3 bases, with 17 bases between. This CDR3 reads CATSLHSGSRYNEQFF. The CDR3 DNA follows: TGTGCCACCAGCCTCCATAGCGGAAGCCGCTACAATGAGCAGTTCTTC.

This clonotype was seen many times. The chain employs TRBV9 and TRBJ2-5; tentatively, D is TRBD2 (5 bases). CDR3 length equals 13 residues. Germline V CDR1 and CDR2: SGDLS, YYNGEE. V gave up 7 bases and J gave up 0 bases, with 10 bases separating them. CDR3 residues: CASQRRDQETQYF. The CDR3 bases are TGTGCCAGCCAGAGGCGGGACCAAGAGACCCAGTACTTC. The full variable domain, in which reference TRBV9 and TRBJ2-5 provide the parts outside the CDR3, is DSGVTQTPKHLITATGQRVTLRCSPRSGDLSVYWYQQSLDQGLQFLIQYYNGEERAKGNILERFSAQQFPDLHSELNLSSLELGDSALYFCASQRRDQETQYFGPGTRLLVL.

Only a few counts were recorded for this clonotype. Mismatch with germline at one junction end may stem from a read error. The chain employs TRBV7-2 and TRBJ2-1; TRBD2 aligns across 8 bases. The CDR3 extends over 14 amino acids. Germline assignment: CDR1 SGHTA and CDR2 FQGNSA. The CDR3, as DNA: TGTGCCAGCAGCCCTACTAGGAGCGGGAGTACGAAGGGGTTC. It encodes CASSPTRSGSTKGF.

This clonotype was picked up many times. V and J are TRBV30 and TRBJ2-2, with 13 bases lining up with TRBD2. This CDR3 comprises 16 residues. CDR1 and CDR2 (germline): GTSNPN, SVGIG (reference sequence). Losses at the gene ends were 3 bases for V and 6 bases for J; bases not matched to a gene: 7. The CDR3 DNA reads TGTGCCTGGAGCCTTGGACTAGCGGGAGTGGCCGGGGAGCTGTTTTTT. Its translation is CAWSLGLAGVAGELFF.

CDR3 region: CASSFPERGDSPLHF. The CDR3 coding sequence is TGTGCCAGCAGCTTTCCAGAGCGTGGGGATTCACCCCTCCACTTT. The chain uses TRBV5-4 and TRBJ1-6; D gene ambiguous. Per germline, CDR1 SGHNT and CDR2 YYREEE (reference sequence). V gave up 2 bases and J gave up 8 bases, with 14 bases separating them. This CDR3 has 15 amino acids.

Many counts were recorded for this clonotype. The rearrangement joins TRBV7-9 to TRBJ2-1; 7 positions agree with TRBD2. This CDR3 has 14 residues. Germline V gives CDR1 SEHNR, CDR2 FQNEAQ (reference sequence). With 4 bases clipped from V and 6 bases from J, the junction kept 6 bases outside the gene matches. The CDR3 loop is CASSSLGTINEQFF. Here the CDR3 DNA reads TGTGCCAGCAGCTCCCTCGGGACTATCAATGAGCAGTTCTTC.

The chain uses TRBV6-1 and TRBJ2-1; D is unresolved. V was clipped by 4 bases and J by 6 bases, with 10 bases between them. The CDR3 loop spans 13 amino acids. CDR1 MNHNS and CDR2 SASEGT come from the germline V gene. Here the CDR3 DNA reads TGTGCCAGCAGTGGCAGACTCGCCAATGAGCAGTTCTTC. This codes for CASSGRLANEQFF.

The sample holds many counts of this clonotype. This chain uses TRBV7-8 with TRBJ2-5; tentatively, D is TRBD1 (5 bases). Germline V gene lookup returns CDR1 SGHVS and CDR2 FQNEAQ. The CDR3 spans 17 residues. V was shortened by 5 bases and J by 2 bases, with 21 bases between the two germline ends. CDR3 region: CASSNLDRRRAQETQYF. The CDR3 region has the DNA TGTGCCAGCAGCAATCTCGACAGAAGAAGGGCACAAGAGACCCAGTACTTC.

This clonotype was picked up many times. The chain joins TRBV29-1 to TRBJ2-3, with TRBD2 identical over 11 bases. This CDR3 spans 16 amino acids. The V and J ends lost 6 bases and 1 base, in that order; junction bases with no gene match: 9. Germline loops: CDR1 SQVTM, CDR2 ANQGSEA. The CDR3 region has the DNA TGCAGCGTGCCCCCACTAGCGGGAGTTGGCACAGATACGCAGTATTTT. The encoded protein is CSVPPLAGVGTDTQYF.

This clonotype was picked up a small number of times. The chain couples TRBV5-5 to TRBJ2-7, with 7 bases fitting TRBD1. This CDR3 spans 15 amino acids. V shed 4 bases and J 2 bases; nucleotides not matched to a gene: 9. Germline assignment: CDR1 SGHKS and CDR2 YYEKEE (reference sequence). CDR3 DNA: TGTGCCAGCAGCCGTCGGGACAGCCTGACCTACGAGCAGTACTTC. Protein sequence: CASSRRDSLTYEQYF.

This clonotype was seen more than once but under ten times. The chain uses TRBV5-6 and TRBJ2-7; D might be TRBD1 (6 bases). The V end lost 3 bases, the J end lost 2 bases, and 12 bases lay between the germline ends. Germline V gene data show CDR1 as SGHDT and CDR2 as YYEEEE. CDR3 length: 14 amino acids. CDR3 residues: CASSWLGQTYEQYF. The CDR3 region has the DNA TGTGCCAGCAGCTGGCTAGGACAGACCTACGAGCAGTACTTC.

This clonotype occurred a few times. V gene TRBV27 combines with J gene TRBJ2-1; 9 bases fit TRBD2. Looked up from germline, CDR1 is MNHEY and CDR2 is SMNVEV (reference sequence). CDR3 length: 16 amino acids. The J segment lost 6 bases and the V segment lost 3 bases, leaving 9 bases of the junction unmatched. The chain's CDR3 is CASSFTALAGANEQFF. DNA of the CDR3: TGTGCCAGCAGTTTTACGGCGTTAGCGGGGGCCAATGAGCAGTTCTTC.

This clonotype was seen a handful of times. J is TRBJ2-3 and V is TRBV20-1, with 9 bases fitting TRBD2. Germline trimming cut 6 bases from V and 2 bases from J; bases unmatched to any gene: 15. This CDR3 region has 17 residues. Germline CDR1 reads DFQATT; CDR2 reads SNEGSKA (reference sequence). The CDR3 reads CSAQPLASGTLTDTQYF. The CDR3, as DNA: TGCAGTGCCCAGCCTCTGGCTAGCGGGACCCTCACAGATACGCAGTATTTT.

The chain employs TRBV12-3 or TRBV12-4 and TRBJ2-1; D is unclear. V was trimmed by 5 bases and J by 5 bases, leaving 13 bases between them. The CDR3 has 14 amino acids. The CDR3, as DNA: TGTGCCAGCAGTCCCCACTTGCTCGACAATGAGCAGTTCTTC. As protein: CASSPHLLDNEQFF.

The table lists this clonotype with many counts. In DNA form, the CDR3 reads TGCGCCAGCAGCCCCGGGGGTCCAACAGATACGCAGTATTTT. It specifies CASSPGGPTDTQYF. The chain uses TRBV5-1 and TRBJ2-3, with a possible D match to TRBD2 (6 bases). The CDR3 sequence is 14 residues long. The germline CDR1 and CDR2 sequences are SGHRS and YFSETQ. V was cut by 4 bases and J by 3 bases, with 12 bases left in between.

This sequence joins TRBV14 and TRBJ2-1; 12 nucleotides align to TRBD2. From germline, CDR1 is SGHDN and CDR2 FVKESK. J lost 6 bases, V lost 4 bases, and 7 bases had no gene match. This CDR3 has 16 amino acids. CDR3 DNA sequence: TGTGCCAGCAGCCGAGCCGGGACTAGCGGGCGCAATGAGCAGTTCTTC. Translated: CASSRAGTSGRNEQFF.

This clonotype turned up a few times. This chain uses TRBV3-1 with TRBJ2-1; 10 nucleotides match TRBD2. V lost 8 bases to trimming and J lost 2 bases; unmatched junction nucleotides: 15. The CDR3 length is 18 residues. CDR1 is LGHDT, CDR2 YNNKEL, per germline (reference sequence). The CDR3 DNA follows: TGTGCCAGCTCCTCCTTTGCGACTAGCGGGCTGACCTACAATGAGCAGTTCTTC. Amino acid sequence: CASSSFATSGLTYNEQFF.

This clonotype showed up many times. The chain carries TRBV7-2 and TRBJ2-1; D is ambiguous. V dropped 4 bases and J dropped 10 bases, with 14 bases sitting between them. The CDR3 totals 13 residues. Looked up from germline, CDR1 is SGHTA and CDR2 is FQGNSA. In nucleotides, the CDR3 is TGTGCCAGCAGCTCGAGACCCCGAACGGAGCAGTTCTTC. Amino acids: CASSSRPRTEQFF.

This clonotype has more than one count but fewer than ten. The rearrangement uses TRBV30 and TRBJ2-1; D gene unclear. The CDR3 covers 14 residues. Trimming removed 7 bases from V and 7 bases from J, with 20 bases in between. Per germline, CDR1 GTSNPN and CDR2 SVGIG (reference sequence). CDR3 nucleotides: TGTGCCTTAGTGCCGCGACTCTACTCGAATGAGCAGTTCTTC. Residues: CALVPRLYSNEQFF.

Only a few counts were recorded for this clonotype. A read error may produce the germline difference seen at one junction end. The rearrangement uses TRBV7-7 and TRBJ2-5, with D possibly TRBD2 on 5 matching bases. The CDR3 sequence is 14 residues long. The germline CDR1 and CDR2 sequences are SSHAT and FNYEAQ (reference sequence). CDR3 nucleotide sequence: TGTGCTAGCAGCTTAGCGATAGGGCCGGGGACCCAGTACTTC. This encodes CASSLAIGPGTQYF. Full variable domain (outside the CDR3, taken from reference TRBV7-7 and TRBJ2-5): GAGVSQSPRYKVTKRGQDVTLRCDPISSHATLYWYQQALGQGPEFLTYFNYEAQPDKSGLPSDRFSAERPEGSISTLTIQRTEQRDSAMYRCASSLAIGPGTQYFGPGTRLLVL.

This clonotype was counted a single time. The V and J genes are TRBV6-5 and TRBJ2-7, with a tentative D call TRBD1 (6 bases). The V gene's germline CDR1 is MNHEY and CDR2 SVGAGI. The CDR3 loop spans 15 amino acids. The ends were cut back, 3 bases at V and 1 base at J, with 13 bases in the middle. CDR3: CASSYWTQGSYEQYF. DNA of the CDR3: TGTGCCAGCAGTTATTGGACACAGGGTTCCTACGAGCAGTACTTC.